This T cell receptor (beta chain) stems from a study of response to subunit inactivated influenza vaccine. The CDR3 covers 15 residues. The V end was cut by 5 bases, the J end by 4 bases, with 17 bases between. Germline V gene sequence: CDR1 SGHTA, CDR2 FQGNSA. This clonotype showed up many times. One entry per CDR3 protein, called by TCRdb with MiXCR from the RT-PCR reads. The table lists hundreds of thousands of distinct CDR3 sequences, approximately 10% of them singletons. Material: PBMCs from blood, obtained on the day of vaccination. V usage is TRBV7-2 and J usage is TRBJ1-2; tentatively, D is TRBD1 (6 bases). This TCR was recovered from a man aged 50 or older who received an inactivated influenza vaccine. Here the CDR3 DNA reads TGTGCCAGCAGCCCTCGGACAGATGGGGCCTATGGCTACACCTTC. The encoded protein is CASSPRTDGAYGYTF.